This TCR beta chain emerged from a study of blood T cell repertoires in COVID-19. Produced via immunoSEQ multiplex PCR; TCRdb's table is partial and in-frame only. The sample contains some 10,000 clones, 85% to 90% of which appear only once. With 5 bases clipped from V and 5 bases from J, the junction kept 11 bases outside the gene matches. CDR3 length: 15 residues. CDR1 is SGHAT, CDR2 FQNNGV, per germline. This clone was counted once. V usage is TRBV11-2 and J usage is TRBJ1-2; 7 nucleotides agree with TRBD1. The receptor comes from a woman aged 60-75 years with active COVID-19. Sequenced material: peripheral blood. The DNA for the CDR3 is TGTGCCAGCAGCCCGGACAGGAGGGGGACTTATGGCTACACCTTC. It yields the protein CASSPDRRGTYGYTF. The variable domain in full, with the rest retrieved from reference TRBV11-2 and TRBJ1-2, is EAGVAQSPRYKIIEKRQSVAFWCNPISGHATLYWYQQILGQGPKLLIQFQNNGVVDDSQLPKDRFSAERLKGVDSTLKIQPAKLEDSAVYLCASSPDRRGTYGYTFGSGTRLTVV.